These T cell receptor beta chains were read from a single sample in a study of blood T cell repertoires in COVID-19. The protocol was immunoSEQ multiplex PCR, while the TCRdb copy is restricted to in-frame clones and leaves out a portion. In the table there are fewer than 350,000 clones, roughly 86% of which are singletons. The sample consisted of peripheral blood. The source is a man younger than 30 with active or convalescent COVID-19. CDR3s include the opening cysteine and the closing phenylalanine or tryptophan. The order of the fields is CDR3 length, J gene, clone size, V gene, D gene, CDR3 DNA, CDR3 protein. D genes are given only for firm matches. Rows give clone size only sometimes, using once, few, many, or a class for an expanded clone.

15,TRBJ2-7,once,TRBV2,NA,TGTGCCAGCAGACGGGGGTCCGCGAACTCCTACGAGCAGTACTTC,CASRRGSANSYEQYF
14,TRBJ2-3,NA,TRBV7-8,TRBD2,TGTGCCAGCAGCTTAAGGCTAGCGGGGCGGGCGCAGTATTTT,CASSLRLAGRAQYF
18,TRBJ2-6,NA,TRBV11-3,TRBD2,TGTGCCAGCAGCTTAGGGCTAGCGGGAGTCTCTGGGGCCAACGTCCTGACTTTC,CASSLGLAGVSGANVLTF
17,TRBJ2-3,once,TRBV18,TRBD2,TGTGCCAGCTCACCACAACGACTAGCGGCTAGCACAGATACGCAGTATTTT,CASSPQRLAASTDTQYF
16,TRBJ2-1,NA,TRBV9,TRBD2,TGTGCCAGCAGCCCCTCCACTAGCGGGGGGGCCTCTGAGCAGTTCTTC,CASSPSTSGGASEQFF
16,TRBJ2-1,once,TRBV5-1,TRBD2,TGCGCCAGCAGCTTGGACGAGGGAGGGGCATACAATGAGCAGTTCTTC,CASSLDEGGAYNEQFF
14,TRBJ1-2,few,TRBV6-4,TRBD1,TGTGCCAGCAGTGGTGGACAGGGAATGGATGGCTACACCTTC,CASSGGQGMDGYTF
14,TRBJ1-5,NA,TRBV2,NA,TGTGCCAGCAGTGGGGAGAGGGGGAATCAGCCCCAGCATTTT,CASSGERGNQPQHF
12,TRBJ2-7,NA,TRBV18,NA,TGTGCCAGCTCACCAGGGGCGTACGAGCAGTACTTC,CASSPGAYEQYF
13,TRBJ1-4,NA,TRBV7-9,NA,TGTGCCAGCAGCGCGAGCGGTGGTGAAAAACTGTTTTTT,CASSASGGEKLFF